These T cell receptor beta chains were read from a single sample in a study of glioma-infiltrating T cells after dendritic cell vaccination. Data came from immunoSEQ multiplex PCR; TCRdb stores just in-frame clones and leaves some out. The profile covers 100,000 or so clones, with approximately 84% appearing a single time and 15% to 17% taken by the ten largest. The input for sequencing was blood, taken before dendritic cell vaccination. Receptors were obtained from a human donor with glioblastoma. CDR3s include the opening cysteine and the closing phenylalanine or tryptophan. The D gene is left open where the match is weak. Not all rows give a size; the values are once, few, many and, for expanded clones, a class.

CDR3aa | CDR3nt | v_gene | abundance | d_gene | j_gene
CASIGTSGPQETQYF | TGTGCCAGCATAGGGACTAGCGGCCCCCAAGAGACCCAGTACTTC | TRBV2 | few | TRBD2 | TRBJ2-5
CASSFFPGTNTGELFF | TGTGCCAGCAGTTTCTTTCCAGGAACGAACACCGGGGAGCTGTTTTTT | TRBV28 | NA | NA | TRBJ2-2
CASSLPELAASYNEQFF | TGTGCCAGCAGCTTACCGGAACTAGCGGCATCCTACAATGAGCAGTTCTTC | TRBV7-9 | NA | TRBD2 | TRBJ2-1
CASRFLGQAHNTF | TGTGCCAGCAGATTTTTGGGACAGGCCCACAACACCTTC | TRBV2 | NA | TRBD1 | TRBJ1-2
CASSPRGGETDTQYF | TGTGCCAGCAGCCCCCGGGGGGGAGAAACAGATACGCAGTATTTT | TRBV11-2 | NA | TRBD2 | TRBJ2-3
CASSLGQGNSYEQYF | TGTGCCAGCAGCTTAGGGCAGGGAAACTCCTACGAGCAGTACTTC | TRBV7-6 | NA | NA | TRBJ2-7
CASSPTGTGGNTIYF | TGCGCCAGCAGCCCCACCGGGACAGGTGGAAACACCATATATTTT | TRBV4-1 | once | TRBD1 | TRBJ1-3
CASSMTGRYTGELFF | TGTGCCAGCTCAATGACAGGGCGGTATACCGGGGAGCTGTTTTTT | TRBV18 | NA | TRBD1 | TRBJ2-2
CASSQTSGRSYEQYF | TGTGCCAGCAGCCAAACTAGCGGGAGATCCTACGAGCAGTACTTC | TRBV11-2 | NA | TRBD2 | TRBJ2-7
CASHGTGVVYEQYF | TGTGCCAGCCACGGGACAGGGGTTGTCTACGAGCAGTACTTC | TRBV6-5 | once | TRBD1 | TRBJ2-7
CASSPLSSGYEQYF | TGTGCCAGCTCACCACTCTCTAGCGGCTACGAGCAGTACTTC | TRBV18 | NA | TRBD2 | TRBJ2-7
CASQWRERQFF | TGTGCCAGCCAATGGAGGGAACGCCAATTCTTC | TRBV2 | NA | NA | TRBJ2-1
CASALRTGVTEAFF | TGTGCCAGTGCCTTAAGGACAGGGGTGACTGAAGCTTTCTTT | TRBV14 | NA | TRBD1 | TRBJ1-1
CASSVVGAGGTGELFF | TGTGCCAGCAGCGTAGTGGGGGCTGGAGGCACCGGGGAGCTGTTTTTT | TRBV9 | NA | NA | TRBJ2-2
CASSHLGLAGIPTQYF | TGTGCCAGCAGCCATCTCGGACTAGCGGGGATACCTACGCAGTATTTT | TRBV14 | NA | TRBD2 | TRBJ2-3
CATSRGVAGRPFF | TGTGCCACCAGCAGGGGGGTCGCAGGGAGGCCGTTTTTT | TRBV15 | once | NA | TRBJ1-4
CASSFTRETEAFF | TGTGCCAGCAGCTTCACCCGGGAGACTGAAGCTTTCTTT | TRBV9 | NA | NA | TRBJ1-1
CASSVARWSPNYEQYF | TGTGCCAGCAGCGTAGCTAGGTGGAGCCCCAACTACGAGCAGTACTTC | TRBV9 | NA | NA | TRBJ2-7
CASSQEGRIAKNIQYF | TGTGCCAGCAGCCAAGAGGGGAGAATAGCCAAAAACATTCAGTACTTC | TRBV14 | once | NA | TRBJ2-4
CASSHPLAGKLTDTQYF | TGTGCCAGCAGCCATCCCCTAGCGGGAAAACTCACAGATACGCAGTATTTT | TRBV7-9 | NA | TRBD2 | TRBJ2-3
CASSHTEEGTYGYTF | TGCGCCAGCAGCCATACCGAGGAGGGCACCTATGGCTACACCTTC | TRBV4-3 | NA | NA | TRBJ1-2
CASSSRGAPSYEQYF | TGTGCCAGCAGTTCCCGGGGGGCTCCCTCCTACGAGCAGTACTTC | TRBV6-6 | NA | NA | TRBJ2-7
CASSLLQGPYEQYF | TGTGCCAGCAGCTTGTTGCAGGGGCCCTACGAGCAGTACTTC | TRBV5-4 | NA | NA | TRBJ2-7
CASSLTGTGGDNEQFF | TGTGCCAGCAGTTTGACCGGGACAGGAGGGGATAATGAGCAGTTCTTC | TRBV27 | few | TRBD1 | TRBJ2-1
CASSPRDSSYGYTF | TGTGCCAGCAGCCCGAGGGACAGCTCCTATGGCTACACCTTC | TRBV7-8 | NA | TRBD1 | TRBJ1-2
CASSSHIVGNTEAFF | TGTGCCAGCAGTTCCCATATTGTCGGGAACACTGAAGCTTTCTTT | TRBV6-6 | few | NA | TRBJ1-1
CASSDKRDSYNEQFF | TGTGCCAGCAGTGACAAGCGGGACTCCTACAATGAGCAGTTCTTC | TRBV6-4 | NA | TRBD2 | TRBJ2-1
CASSLKTSGGLRGETQYF | TGTGCCAGCAGCTTAAAGACTAGCGGGGGGTTACGGGGAGAGACCCAGTACTTC | TRBV13 | NA | TRBD2 | TRBJ2-5
CASSWDTSNQPQHF | TGTGCCAGCAGTTGGGACACTAGCAATCAGCCCCAGCATTTT | TRBV6-6 | once | NA | TRBJ1-5
CSVEGQGDPYEQYF | TGCAGCGTCGAGGGGCAGGGGGACCCCTACGAGCAGTACTTC | TRBV29-1 | NA | TRBD1 | TRBJ2-7
CAWTLSLHEQYF | TGTGCCTGGACGTTGAGTCTGCACGAGCAGTACTTC | TRBV30 | NA | NA | TRBJ2-7
CASSFGRVLADTQYF | TGTGCCAGCAGCTTCGGCAGGGTTCTTGCAGATACGCAGTATTTT | TRBV5-4 | NA | NA | TRBJ2-3
CSVDGLVGDEQYF | TGCAGCGTTGACGGACTAGTGGGAGACGAGCAGTACTTC | TRBV29-1 | NA | TRBD2 | TRBJ2-7
CASSGRTEGYGYTF | TGCGCCAGCAGCGGACGGACGGAGGGCTATGGCTACACCTTC | TRBV4-1 | NA | NA | TRBJ1-2
CASSPGGSGANVLTF | TGTGCCAGCAGCCCAGGAGGGTCCGGGGCCAACGTCCTGACTTTC | TRBV7-3 | NA | NA | TRBJ2-6
CASRAGSTDTQYF | TGTGCCAGCAGAGCGGGGAGCACAGATACGCAGTATTTT | TRBV7-3 | NA | TRBD2 | TRBJ2-3
CASSDSTGGADTQYF | TGTGCCAGCAGTGACTCGACAGGGGGCGCAGATACGCAGTATTTT | TRBV6-4 | NA | TRBD1 | TRBJ2-3
CASSLQSTWSRETQYF | TGTGCCAGCAGCTTACAGTCGACGTGGTCGCGGGAGACCCAGTACTTC | TRBV13 | NA | NA | TRBJ2-5
CASSDRAEQYF | TGTGCCAGCAGTGACAGGGCCGAGCAGTACTTC | TRBV2 | NA | NA | TRBJ2-7
CAITTGLDQPQHF | TGTGCCATCACTACAGGGTTGGATCAGCCCCAGCATTTT | TRBV10-3 | NA | NA | TRBJ1-5
CASKSGGADNNEQFF | TGTGCCAGCAAAAGCGGGGGGGCAGACAACAATGAGCAGTTCTTC | TRBV6-1 | NA | TRBD2 | TRBJ2-1
CASRAGTGDFAPLHF | TGTGCCAGCAGAGCCGGGACAGGGGATTTTGCACCCCTCCACTTT | TRBV5-4 | NA | TRBD1 | TRBJ1-6
CASSYQGDSNQPQHF | TGTGCCAGCAGTTACCAGGGGGATAGCAATCAGCCCCAGCATTTT | TRBV6-5 | NA | TRBD1 | TRBJ1-5
CASTGTVPYNEQFF | TGTGCCAGCACCGGGACAGTCCCCTACAATGAGCAGTTCTTC | TRBV5-6 | NA | TRBD1 | TRBJ2-1
CASSQELGGPTDTQYF | TGCGCCAGCAGCCAAGAGTTGGGGGGGCCCACAGATACGCAGTATTTT | TRBV4-3 | few | NA | TRBJ2-3
CASGGQGFTEAFF | TGTGCCAGCGGAGGACAGGGGTTCACTGAAGCTTTCTTT | TRBV2 | NA | TRBD1 | TRBJ1-1
CASSLDGGGSTDTQYF | TGCGCCAGCAGCTTGGACGGCGGGGGCTCCACAGATACGCAGTATTTT | TRBV5-1 | few | NA | TRBJ2-3
CAISEMQGHQNTEAFF | TGTGCCATCAGTGAGATGCAGGGACATCAGAACACTGAAGCTTTCTTT | TRBV10-3 | NA | NA | TRBJ1-1
CASSPGLNEKLFF | TGTGCCAGCTCACCAGGGCTGAATGAAAAACTGTTTTTT | TRBV18 | once | NA | TRBJ1-4
CASSPRGDYGYTF | TGTGCCAGCAGCCCACGGGGGGACTATGGCTACACCTTC | TRBV13 | NA | NA | TRBJ1-2